The clone carrying this T cell receptor (beta chain) was seen a single time. Only in-frame clones appear in the TCRdb table, and some are missing; sequencing was by immunoSEQ multiplex PCR. The sample lists some 8,000 clones, 85% to 90% occurring once. V shed 6 bases, J shed 1 base, and the junction held 3 bases outside the gene matches. This CDR3 has 14 amino acids. CDR1 and CDR2 from the germline V gene are LNHDA and SQIVND (reference sequence). The data belong to a study of technical replicates of blood from several donors. The sequenced material came from PBMCs. This sequence joins TRBV19 and TRBJ1-2; 9 nucleotides agree with TRBD1. This receptor was obtained from a human donor in good health. The CDR3 is CASRGTGNNYGYTF. CDR3 coding DNA: TGTGCCAGTAGGGGGACAGGGAATAACTATGGCTACACCTTC. Using reference TRBV19 and TRBJ1-2 for the parts outside the CDR3, the full variable domain is DGGITQSPKYLFRKEGQNVTLSCEQNLNHDAMYWYRQDPGQGLRLIYYSQIVNDFQKGDIAEGYSVSREKKESFPLTVTSAQKNPTAFYLCASRGTGNNYGYTFGSGTRLTVV.